This T cell receptor (beta chain) was identified during a study of CD8 T cells in ankylosing spondylitis. Study results and caveats: Researchers report that disease-linked clones proved CD8+ and relatively rare in peripheral blood.

Each CDR3 protein is one row after TCRdb ran MiXCR on the 5' RACE reads. Among under 300,000 distinct CDR3 sequences, roughly a tenth were seen once, and the ten largest hold less than 3%. V lost 4 bases, J lost 0 bases, and 17 bases lay in between. This CDR3 contains 16 residues. Germline-derived CDR1 and CDR2 are GTSNPN and SVGIG (reference sequence). This clonotype showed up just a few times. Its antigen is undetermined. Specimen: blood, either unsorted or a sorted T cell fraction (not recorded which). The clonotype originates from a male donor with ankylosing spondylitis or in good health (not recorded which). The rearrangement uses TRBV30 and TRBJ2-3; tentative D call: TRBD1 (7 bases). CDR3 sequence reads: CAWNGGTVPSTDTQYF. The CDR3 DNA reads TGTGCCTGGAATGGGGGGACAGTCCCTAGCACAGATACGCAGTATTTT.